The subject of this entry is one T cell receptor beta chain. Its antigen is not known. They ran version v3.0 of the immunoSEQ assay at survey level. The protocol was immunoSEQ multiplex PCR, while the TCRdb copy is restricted to in-frame clones and leaves out a portion. The sample shows about 30,000 clones, nearly 95% of them seen only once. The data derive from a study of long-term antiretroviral therapy in people with HIV. The overall study: The earliest samples came from an era when ART typically awaited falling CD4 counts.

The CDR3 is 15 residues long. Trimming left V 0 bases short and J 1 base short, with 6 bases between. Germline lookup yields CDR1 LGHNA and CDR2 YNFKEQ. Study outcomes and limitations: The repertoire was dominated at all time points by clones expanded before ART. The ART regimens used between 2004 and 2017 may be less effective than current ones.

The TCR was taken from a man aged 30 to 45 with HIV. The sequencing used unsorted PBMCs, collected roughly 6 years after starting antiretroviral therapy. This chain uses TRBV4-2 with TRBJ2-2, with no clear D. Here the CDR3 DNA reads TGTGCCAGCAGCCAAGATTTAGGGAACACCGGGGAGCTGTTTTTT. This gives the protein CASSQDLGNTGELFF.